The TCR beta chain under discussion was sequenced for a study of T cells after yellow fever vaccination. This clonotype showed up just a few times. MiXCR, run by TCRdb on the 5' RACE reads, gives a single entry per CDR3 protein. Of more than 300,000 distinct CDR3 sequences listed, roughly 10% are singletons. Source: CD4+ T cells sorted from PBMCs, taken 45 days after the yellow fever booster vaccination. This sequence was found in a man between 18 and 35 years old who received the YFV17D yellow fever vaccine.

The CDR3 loop reads CASSPPTSGGRETQYF. The CDR3, as DNA: TGTGCCAGCTCACCACCTACGAGCGGGGGTAGAGAGACCCAGTACTTC. The rearrangement joins TRBV18 to TRBJ2-5, with 8 bases fitting TRBD2. Trimming took 0 bases from V and 4 from J; bases not matched to a gene: 7. Germline CDR1 KGHSH, CDR2 LQKENI. The CDR3 is 16 residues long.